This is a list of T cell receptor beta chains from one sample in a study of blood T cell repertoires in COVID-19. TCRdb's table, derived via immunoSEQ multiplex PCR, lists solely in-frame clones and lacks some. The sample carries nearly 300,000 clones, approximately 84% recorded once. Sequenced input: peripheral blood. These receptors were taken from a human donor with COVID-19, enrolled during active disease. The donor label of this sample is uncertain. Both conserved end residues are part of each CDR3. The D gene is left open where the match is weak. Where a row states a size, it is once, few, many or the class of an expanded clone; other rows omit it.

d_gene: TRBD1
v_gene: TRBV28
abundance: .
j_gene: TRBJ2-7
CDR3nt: TGTGCCACCACCCGTGGAGGCAGGGGGTACGAGCAGTACTTC
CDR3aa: CATTRGGRGYEQYF

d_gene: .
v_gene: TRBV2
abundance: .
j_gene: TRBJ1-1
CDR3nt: TGTGCCAGCACCTCTACCCCCCCAGGGGCCGACACTGAAGCTTTCTTT
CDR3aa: CASTSTPPGADTEAFF

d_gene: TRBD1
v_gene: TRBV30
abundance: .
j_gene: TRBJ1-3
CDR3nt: TGTGCCTGGAGTGTAAGGCTCGGGACAGGGGGCTCTGGAAACACCATATATTTT
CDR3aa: CAWSVRLGTGGSGNTIYF

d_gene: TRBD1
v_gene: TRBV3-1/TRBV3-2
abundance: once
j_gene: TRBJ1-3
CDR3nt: TGTGCCAGCAGCCAAGAATGGTGGACAGGGATTGGAAACACCATATATTTT
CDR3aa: CASSQEWWTGIGNTIYF

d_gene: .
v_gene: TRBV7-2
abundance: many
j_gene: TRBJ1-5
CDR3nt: TGTGCCAGCAGCCCAGAAGGGGGTAGATCTGGCAATCAGCCCCAGCATTTT
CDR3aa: CASSPEGGRSGNQPQHF

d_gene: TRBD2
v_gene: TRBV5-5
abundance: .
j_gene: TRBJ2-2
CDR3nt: TGTGCCAGCAGCTACCCTAGCGGACAGAACACCGGGGAGCTGTTTTTT
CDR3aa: CASSYPSGQNTGELFF

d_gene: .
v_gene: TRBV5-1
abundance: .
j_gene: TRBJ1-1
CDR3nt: TGCGCCAGCAGCCCGGACACCCTGAACACTGAAGCTTTCTTT
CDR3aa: CASSPDTLNTEAFF

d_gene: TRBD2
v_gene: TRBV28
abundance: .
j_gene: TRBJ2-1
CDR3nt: TGTGCCAGCAGTAGAGCGGGGTTGGGCGACAATGAGCAGTTCTTC
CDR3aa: CASSRAGLGDNEQFF

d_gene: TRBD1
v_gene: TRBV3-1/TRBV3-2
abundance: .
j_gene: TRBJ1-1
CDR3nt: TGTGCCAGCAGAACGGACAGGGTTAACACTGAAGCTTTCTTT
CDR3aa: CASRTDRVNTEAFF

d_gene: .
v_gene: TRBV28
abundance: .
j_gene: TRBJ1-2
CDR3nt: TGTGCCAGCAGTTTATTGACAGCCGACATCTATGGCTACACCTTC
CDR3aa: CASSLLTADIYGYTF

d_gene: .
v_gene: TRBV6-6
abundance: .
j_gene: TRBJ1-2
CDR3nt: TGTGCCAGCAGCCAGGAGCGGGCGGAGACCTTC
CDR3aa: CASSQERAETF

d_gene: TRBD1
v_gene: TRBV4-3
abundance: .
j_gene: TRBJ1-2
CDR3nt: TGCGCCAGCAGCCAAGTACTCAAACCGGGACAGGGGAATGGCTACACCTTC
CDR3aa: CASSQVLKPGQGNGYTF

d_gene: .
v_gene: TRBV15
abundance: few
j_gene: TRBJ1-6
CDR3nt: TGTGCCACCAGCAGAGATAGCCGGGGGGGTGACTATAATTCACCCCTCCACTTT
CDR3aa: CATSRDSRGGDYNSPLHF

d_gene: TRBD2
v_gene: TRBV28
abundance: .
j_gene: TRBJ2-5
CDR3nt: TGTGCCAGCAGTACCTCCCGTGCGGGGACTAGCGGATTACAAGAGACCCAGTACTTC
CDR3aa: CASSTSRAGTSGLQETQYF

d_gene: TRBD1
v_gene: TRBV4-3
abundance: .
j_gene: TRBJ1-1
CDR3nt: TGCGCCAGCGGCTACAGGGGTGGAAGAGGGACTGAAGCTTTCTTT
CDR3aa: CASGYRGGRGTEAFF

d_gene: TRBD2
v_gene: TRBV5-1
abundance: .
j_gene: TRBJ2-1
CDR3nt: TGCGCCAGCAGCTTGTTGCGGGAGGGCCGGATGGGAGAGCAGTTCTTC
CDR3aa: CASSLLREGRMGEQFF

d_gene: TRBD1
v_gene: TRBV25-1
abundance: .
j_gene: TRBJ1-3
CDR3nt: TGTGCCAGCACTGGGACAGGGGGTGGAAACACCATATATTTT
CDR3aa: CASTGTGGGNTIYF

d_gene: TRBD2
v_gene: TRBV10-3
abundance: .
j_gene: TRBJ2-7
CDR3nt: TGTGCCATCAGTAGGACTAGCGGCCCTGACGACTACGAGCAGTACTTC
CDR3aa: CAISRTSGPDDYEQYF

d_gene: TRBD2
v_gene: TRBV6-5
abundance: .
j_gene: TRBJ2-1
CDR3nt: TGTGCCAGCAGTTCGCTTGGGACTATCTCCTACAATGAGCAGTTCTTC
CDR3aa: CASSSLGTISYNEQFF

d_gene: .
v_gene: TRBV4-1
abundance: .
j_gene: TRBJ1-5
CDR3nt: TGCGCCAGCAGCCAGAGGGATAGGGACAATCAGCCCCAGCATTTT
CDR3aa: CASSQRDRDNQPQHF

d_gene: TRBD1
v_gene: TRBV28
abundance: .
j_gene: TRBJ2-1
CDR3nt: TGTGCCAGCAGCGCTGGGACAGGGGTCTACTACAATGAGCAGTTCTTC
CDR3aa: CASSAGTGVYYNEQFF

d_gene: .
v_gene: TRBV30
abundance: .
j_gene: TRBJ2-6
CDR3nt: TGTGCGTTACAGAGCTCTGGGGCCAACGTCCTGACTTTC
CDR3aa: CALQSSGANVLTF

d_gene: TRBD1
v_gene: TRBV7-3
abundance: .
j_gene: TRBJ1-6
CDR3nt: TGTGCCAGCAGCTCGATGGGACAGGGGGATTCACCCCTCCACTTT
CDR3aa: CASSSMGQGDSPLHF

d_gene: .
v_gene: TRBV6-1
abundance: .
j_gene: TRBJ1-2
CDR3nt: TGTGCCAGCAGTGAATCGCGGTACTATGGCTACACCTTC
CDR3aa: CASSESRYYGYTF

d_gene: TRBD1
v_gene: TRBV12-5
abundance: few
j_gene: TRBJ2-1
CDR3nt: TGTGCTAGTGGTGCCTCGGGACAGGGTAAAAATGAGCAGTTCTTC
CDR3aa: CASGASGQGKNEQFF

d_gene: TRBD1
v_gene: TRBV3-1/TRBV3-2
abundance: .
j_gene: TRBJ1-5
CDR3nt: TGTGCCAGCAGCCAAGATTTTACGGGACAGGGCTATAGCAATCAGCCCCAGCATTTT
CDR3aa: CASSQDFTGQGYSNQPQHF

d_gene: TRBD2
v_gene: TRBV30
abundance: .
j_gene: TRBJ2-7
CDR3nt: TGTGCCTGGAGTGTACGTTTGGGACTAGCGGGAGGATTTGGCTACGAGCAGTACTTC
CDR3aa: CAWSVRLGLAGGFGYEQYF

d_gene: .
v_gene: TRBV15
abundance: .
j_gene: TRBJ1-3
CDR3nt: TGTGCCACCAGTGGAGGCGTTCCTTATGGAAACACCATATATTTT
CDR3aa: CATSGGVPYGNTIYF

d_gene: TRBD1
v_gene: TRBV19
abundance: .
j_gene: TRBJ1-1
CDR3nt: TGTGCCCTACAGGGGGAGGGCACTGAAGCTTTCTTT
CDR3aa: CALQGEGTEAFF

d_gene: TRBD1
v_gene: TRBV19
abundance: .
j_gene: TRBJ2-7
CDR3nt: TGTGCCAGTAGCTTTCCCGGGACAGGGACTCGCGAGCAGTACTTC
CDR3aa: CASSFPGTGTREQYF

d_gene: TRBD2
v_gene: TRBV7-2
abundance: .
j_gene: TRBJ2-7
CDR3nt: TGTGCCAGCAGCCTTGGGACTAGCGGGAGGACGCTCTCCTACGAGCAGTACTTC
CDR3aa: CASSLGTSGRTLSYEQYF

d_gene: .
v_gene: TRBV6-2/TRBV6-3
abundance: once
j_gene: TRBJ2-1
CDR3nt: TGTGCCAGCAGTGGCGTTGGGGGCGCCTCCTACAATGAGCAGTTCTTC
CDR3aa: CASSGVGGASYNEQFF

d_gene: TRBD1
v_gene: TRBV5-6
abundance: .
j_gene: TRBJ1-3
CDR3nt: TGTGCCAGCATCAACCGGGACAGGGGGTTCCTTAGCTCTGGAAACACCATATATTTT
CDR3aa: CASINRDRGFLSSGNTIYF

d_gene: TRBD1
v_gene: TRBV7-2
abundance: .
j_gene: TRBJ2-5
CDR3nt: TGTGCCAGCAGCCAGGGGGCCGGACGAACGGGGGTAGAGACCCAGTACTTC
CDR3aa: CASSQGAGRTGVETQYF

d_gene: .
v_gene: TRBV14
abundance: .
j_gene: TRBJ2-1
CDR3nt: TGTGCCAGCAGCCAAGGCATGGGGGACTCCTCCTACAATGAGCAGTTCTTC
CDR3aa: CASSQGMGDSSYNEQFF

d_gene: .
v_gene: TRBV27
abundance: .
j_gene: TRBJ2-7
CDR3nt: TGTGCCAGCAGTTTTAACTACGGTGGCGAGCAGTACTTC
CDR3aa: CASSFNYGGEQYF

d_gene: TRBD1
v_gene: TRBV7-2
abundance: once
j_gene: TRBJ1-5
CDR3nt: TGTGCCAGCAGCCCCCAGGGACAGGGACTACAGCCCCAGCATTTT
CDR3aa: CASSPQGQGLQPQHF

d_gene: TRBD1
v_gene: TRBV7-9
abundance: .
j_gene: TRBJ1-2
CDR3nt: TGTGCCAGCAGCTTAGGAGGGACAGGGGGCATGCACTACACCTTC
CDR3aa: CASSLGGTGGMHYTF

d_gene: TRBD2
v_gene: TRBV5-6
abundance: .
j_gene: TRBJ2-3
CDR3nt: TGTGCCAGCAGCCGACTAGCGGTCCTAATCGGGGATACGCAGTATTTT
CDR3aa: CASSRLAVLIGDTQYF

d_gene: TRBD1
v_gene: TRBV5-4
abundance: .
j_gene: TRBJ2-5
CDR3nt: TGTGCCAGCAGCTCGTCCGGGACAGTAGGGGAGACCCAGTACTTC
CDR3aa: CASSSSGTVGETQYF

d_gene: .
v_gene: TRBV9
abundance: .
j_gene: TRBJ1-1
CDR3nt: TGTGCCAGCAGCGTAGGAGTAGTCGCTGAAGCTTTCTTT
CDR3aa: CASSVGVVAEAFF

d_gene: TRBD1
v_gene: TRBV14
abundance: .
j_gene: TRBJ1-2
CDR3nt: TGTGCCAGCAGCCTCGGGACAGGGACCACCCTAGCTAACTATGGCTACACCTTC
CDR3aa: CASSLGTGTTLANYGYTF

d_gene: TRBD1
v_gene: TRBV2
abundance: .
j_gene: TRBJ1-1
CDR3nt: TGTGCCAGCAGCATACAGGGGGCGAGAACTGAAGCTTTCTTT
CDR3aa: CASSIQGARTEAFF

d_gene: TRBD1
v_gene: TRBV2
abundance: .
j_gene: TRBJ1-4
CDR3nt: TGTGCCAGCAGATTATTACAGGGGATAAATGAAAAACTGTTTTTT
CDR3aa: CASRLLQGINEKLFF

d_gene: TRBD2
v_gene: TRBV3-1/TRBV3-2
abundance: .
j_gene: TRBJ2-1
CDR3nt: TGTGCCAGCAGCCAAGCTAGCGGGGTCTACAATGAGCAGTTCTTC
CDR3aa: CASSQASGVYNEQFF

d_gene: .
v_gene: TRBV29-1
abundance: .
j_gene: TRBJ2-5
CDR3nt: TGCAGCGCCTTCCCCTCAGGGAACCAAGAGACCCAGTACTTC
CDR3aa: CSAFPSGNQETQYF

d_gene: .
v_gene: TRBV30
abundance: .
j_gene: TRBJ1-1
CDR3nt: TGTGCCTGCAACAGGGCCAAGGACACTGAAGCTTTCTTT
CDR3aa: CACNRAKDTEAFF

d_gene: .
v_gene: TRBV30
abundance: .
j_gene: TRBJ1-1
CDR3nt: TGTGCCTGGAGTCGTTCCTTGAACACTGAAGCTTTCTTT
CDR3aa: CAWSRSLNTEAFF

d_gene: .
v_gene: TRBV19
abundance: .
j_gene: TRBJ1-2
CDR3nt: TGTGCCAGTATCACAGGGAAAGGTGACTATGGCTACACCTTC
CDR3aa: CASITGKGDYGYTF

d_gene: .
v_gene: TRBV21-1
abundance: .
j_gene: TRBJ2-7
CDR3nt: TGTGCCAGCAGCAAAGGGGGCAAAGGGCAGCTCTCCTACGAGCAGTACTTC
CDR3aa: CASSKGGKGQLSYEQYF